These 30 T cell receptor beta chains came from one sample sequenced in a study of radiation and T cells in renal cell carcinoma. Time point here: baseline pretreatment blood. Treatment reported: 15 Gy SBRT to primary tumor, nephrectomy 4 weeks later. Generated by immunoSEQ multiplex PCR, the TCRdb table keeps only in-frame clones and is missing some. Of about 59,000 clones in the sample, just under 80% are singletons; the top ten hold 6% to 8%. The specimen comprised blood, sampled from a patient whose treatment included radiotherapy and nephrectomy. The receptors originated from a man in his 60s with renal cell carcinoma.

In its sample, this clone was seen once. The gene calls are TRBV25-1 and TRBJ2-2; 9 nucleotides line up with TRBD1. Looked up from germline, CDR1 is MGHDK and CDR2 is SYGVNS. This CDR3 is built from 17 residues. J was trimmed by 4 bases and V by 6 bases; bases with no gene match: 12. CDR3 residues: CASSEQNRGRGTGELFF. CDR3 DNA sequence: TGTGCCAGCAGCGAACAAAACAGGGGGCGCGGCACCGGGGAGCTGTTTTTT. Filled out from reference TRBV25-1 and TRBJ2-2, the complete variable domain reads EADIYQTPRYLVIGTGKKITLECSQTMGHDKMYWYQQDPGMELHLIHYSYGVNSTEKGDLSSESTVSRIRTEHFPLTLESARPSHTSQYLCASSEQNRGRGTGELFFGEGSRLTVL.

This clone has a single count. The chain employs TRBV20-1 and TRBJ1-2; no firm D call. With 1 base removed from V and 7 bases from J, the gap between germline ends came to 7 bases. Germline values: CDR1 DFQATT, CDR2 SNEGSKA (reference sequence). This CDR3 spans 11 amino acids. For the CDR3, the DNA is TGCAGTGCTAGAGGCCCCGGTGGCTACACCTTC. It codes for CSARGPGGYTF.

V usage is TRBV25-1 and J usage is TRBJ1-2; no definite D call. This CDR3 comprises 16 residues. With 3 bases removed from V and 2 bases from J, the gap between germline ends came to 16 bases. Germline V gene data show CDR1 as MGHDK and CDR2 as SYGVNS. CDR3 coding DNA: TGTGCCAGCAGTGATTCGGGCGGGAGCAAAAACTATGGCTACACCTTC. Its translation: CASSDSGGSKNYGYTF.

This sequence joins TRBV27 and TRBJ1-2, with 7 bases aligning to TRBD1. Trimming took 2 bases from V and 7 from J; bases not matched to a gene: 28. There are 21 residues in the CDR3. Germline values: CDR1 MNHEY, CDR2 SMNVEV (reference sequence). CDR3 sequence: CASSLIGTVLFDSQGQVGYTF. DNA for the CDR3: TGTGCCAGCAGTTTAATTGGGACAGTACTTTTCGACTCCCAGGGTCAGGTTGGCTACACCTTC.

The rearrangement joins TRBV5-6 to TRBJ1-5; TRBD1 is a possible D gene (6 bases). This CDR3 contains 16 residues. Looked up from germline, CDR1 is SGHDT and CDR2 is YYEEEE. Trimming took 0 bases from V and 4 from J, leaving 14 bases between them. CDR3: CASSLEATGMNQPQHF. CDR3 nucleotides: TGTGCCAGCAGCTTGGAGGCCACAGGGATGAATCAGCCCCAGCATTTT.

J is TRBJ1-1 and V is TRBV19; a possible D gene is TRBD1 (6 bases). The V and J ends lost 8 bases and 6 bases respectively, with 19 bases between them. The CDR3 loop spans 14 amino acids. In germline, CDR1 is LNHDA, CDR2 SQIVND (reference sequence). The CDR3 nucleotides read TGTGCCAGTTCAGGACAGTCAAGATTGTCTGAAGCTTTCTTT. This gives the protein CASSGQSRLSEAFF.

This clone showed up just once. CDR3 coding DNA: TGTGCCAGCAGCTTAGATTTTCCGGCACTAGCTTTCTTT. It yields the protein CASSLDFPALAFF. The chain combines TRBV11-3 with TRBJ1-1; the D is unclear. V was shortened by 0 bases and J by 10 bases, with 12 bases between the two germline ends. Germline V gene data show CDR1 as SGHNT and CDR2 as YENEEA. The CDR3 consists of 13 residues.

The rearrangement joins TRBV4-2 to TRBJ1-1, with a weak D call TRBD1 (6 bases). The germline gives CDR1 LGHNA, CDR2 YNFKEQ. V was clipped by 0 bases and J by 1 base, with 15 bases between them. The CDR3 length is 17 residues. The chain's CDR3 is CASSQDLTGTQNTEAFF. CDR3 nucleotide sequence: TGTGCCAGCAGCCAAGATCTAACCGGGACACAGAACACTGAAGCTTTCTTT.

This clone is judged medium-sized. The chain links TRBV9 to TRBJ1-1; D is possibly TRBD1 (6 bases). Germline loops: CDR1 SGDLS, CDR2 YYNGEE. This CDR3 region has 15 residues. Trimming removed 4 bases at V and 2 bases at J, with 15 bases between. CDR3 in amino acids: CASSPSLGGNTEAFF. CDR3 in DNA: TGTGCCAGCAGCCCTTCTTTAGGGGGAAACACTGAAGCTTTCTTT.

The chain uses TRBV9 and TRBJ2-2; 7 bases line up with TRBD1. The ends lost 5 bases at V and 3 bases at J; junction bases unmatched: 7. Per the germline V gene, CDR1 is SGDLS and CDR2 is YYNGEE. The CDR3 totals 15 residues. CDR3 region: CASRSGGADTGELFF. CDR3 bases: TGTGCCAGCAGGTCAGGGGGAGCGGACACCGGGGAGCTGTTTTTT.

V is TRBV23-1 and J is TRBJ2-4, with D perhaps given as TRBD1 or TRBD2 (6 bases each). TRBV23-1 is annotated as an ORF whose role is uncertain. The length of the CDR3 is 17 residues. V was shortened by 1 base and J by 5 bases, with 18 bases between the two germline ends. CDR3 coding DNA: TGCGCCAGCAGTCAATTTCCCGGGGGCAAGGGCGAAAACATTCAGTACTTC. As protein: CASSQFPGGKGENIQYF.

The chain links TRBV6-1 to TRBJ2-7; D not certain. Germline assignment: CDR1 MNHNS and CDR2 SASEGT. CDR3 length equals 16 residues. V dropped 7 bases and J dropped 1 base, with 20 bases sitting between them. CDR3 DNA sequence: TGTGCCAGCACTGACCCCGGGTTGACGGCATCCTACGAGCAGTACGTC. Its translation is CASTDPGLTASYEQYV.

This clone was detected a few times. The V gene is TRBV7-9, the J gene TRBJ1-5; D is undetermined. Germline V gives CDR1 SEHNR, CDR2 FQNEAQ (reference sequence). Deletions cut 7 bases from V and 4 bases from J, with 14 bases between. The CDR3 length is 14 residues. The CDR3 DNA sequence: TGTGCCAGCACCCTGTCCGGGTCAAATCAGCCCCAGCATTTT. Amino acids: CASTLSGSNQPQHF.

The gene calls are TRBV4-3 and TRBJ2-3; 12 bases match TRBD2. Unmatched junction bases numbered 6, after V lost 3 bases and J lost 8 bases. Per germline, CDR1 LGHNA and CDR2 YSLEER. The CDR3 is made up of 15 amino acids. CDR3 loop: CASSQLAGGRGTQYF. CDR3 DNA: TGCGCCAGCAGCCAGCTAGCGGGGGGGCGAGGTACGCAGTATTTT.

The V gene is TRBV12-5, the J gene TRBJ1-1, with D possibly matching TRBD1 (5 bases). CDR1 and CDR2 (germline): LGHNT, FRNRAP. The V end lost 3 bases, the J end lost 3 bases, and 8 bases lay between the germline ends. The CDR3 consists of 13 residues. The CDR3 sequence: CASGFRGDTEAFF. CDR3 DNA: TGTGCTAGTGGTTTTAGAGGGGACACTGAAGCTTTCTTT. The full variable domain, in which reference TRBV12-5 and TRBJ1-1 provide the parts outside the CDR3, is DARVTQTPRHKVTEMGQEVTMRCQPILGHNTVFWYRQTMMQGLELLAYFRNRAPLDDSGMPKDRFSAEMPDATLATLKIQPSEPRDSAVYFCASGFRGDTEAFFGQGTRLTVV.

The V call is TRBV15, the J call TRBJ1-2; D is undetermined. CDR1 and CDR2 from the germline V gene are LNHNV and YYDKDF (reference sequence). The CDR3 sequence is 12 residues long. V dropped 1 base and J dropped 8 bases, with 8 bases sitting between them. In nucleotides, the CDR3 is TGTGCCACCAGCAGAGTGCGCGAGGGCTACACCTTC. It yields the protein CATSRVREGYTF.

CDR3 sequence (DNA): TGTGCCAGCAGTTTAAGGCAGAGCACAGATACGCAGTATTTT. Amino acids: CASSLRQSTDTQYF. The rearrangement uses TRBV6-6 and TRBJ2-3, with unresolved D. CDR1 and CDR2 (germline): MNHNY, SVGAGI (reference sequence). This CDR3 is 14 amino acids long. Trimming shortened V by 4 bases and J by 0 bases, and 8 bases separated the two germline ends.

The chain joins TRBV12-5 to TRBJ2-3; no firm D call. V was trimmed by 5 bases and J by 0 bases, leaving 15 bases between them. The CDR3 spans 16 residues. Germline-derived CDR1 and CDR2 are LGHNT and FRNRAP. The CDR3 DNA is TGTGCTAGTGGTGAGGCCAAGACCACTAGCACAGATACGCAGTATTTT. Translated: CASGEAKTTSTDTQYF.

The V gene is TRBV29-1, the J gene TRBJ1-2; a possible D gene is TRBD1 (6 bases). The germline V gene has CDR1 SQVTM and CDR2 ANQGSEA. V gave up 5 bases and J gave up 5 bases, with 15 bases separating them. This CDR3 region has 13 residues. In nucleotides, the CDR3 is TGCAGCGTTCAACCGGGGGCGGAATATGGCTACACCTTC. It is translated as CSVQPGAEYGYTF.

V usage is TRBV4-1 and J usage is TRBJ1-1; no firm D call. Germline values: CDR1 MGHRA, CDR2 YSYEKL. With 0 bases removed from V and 4 bases from J, the gap between germline ends came to 15 bases. The CDR3 spans 16 residues. CDR3 bases: TGCGCCAGCAGCCAAGATCAAGGCATGAGAGGCACTGAAGCTTTCTTT. It yields the protein CASSQDQGMRGTEAFF.

The chain carries TRBV7-9 and TRBJ2-7, with a possible D match to TRBD1 (6 bases). The ends were cut back, 4 bases at V and 3 bases at J, with 16 bases in the middle. Germline V gene data show CDR1 as SEHNR and CDR2 as FQNEAQ (reference sequence). There are 15 residues in the CDR3. The CDR3 sequence is CASSYYREWGYEQYF. The DNA of the CDR3 is TGTGCCAGCAGCTACTACAGGGAGTGGGGCTACGAGCAGTACTTC.

This clone has a handful of counts. This chain uses TRBV2 with TRBJ1-1; D is unclear. CDR1 and CDR2 (germline): SNHLY, FYNNEI. CDR3 length: 15 amino acids. V was pared by 1 base and J by 3 bases, with 12 bases between. CDR3 amino acids: CASSEGRRFDTEAFF. In DNA, the CDR3 is TGTGCCAGCAGTGAAGGGCGTCGGTTTGACACTGAAGCTTTCTTT.

The V gene is TRBV30, the J gene TRBJ2-7, with no clear D. The CDR3 runs 12 residues. From germline, CDR1 is GTSNPN and CDR2 SVGIG (reference sequence). V dropped 2 bases and J dropped 3 bases, with 8 bases sitting between them. Here the CDR3 reads CAWSRGVYEQYV. The CDR3 DNA is TGTGCCTGGAGTCGAGGAGTCTACGAGCAGTACGTC.

The J gene is TRBJ2-1, the V gene TRBV19, with D unclear. Germline V gene lookup returns CDR1 LNHDA and CDR2 SQIVND (reference sequence). The ends were cut back, 5 bases at V and 8 bases at J, with 10 bases in the middle. The CDR3 is 12 amino acids. CDR3 sequence: CASSVGVDEQFF. The CDR3 DNA sequence: TGTGCCAGTAGTGTGGGCGTAGATGAGCAGTTCTTC.

This clone was found a few times. V gene TRBV12-5 combines with J gene TRBJ2-3; D unresolved. The CDR3 runs 13 residues. Trimming pared 6 bases from V and 1 base from J, leaving 8 bases between. Germline assignment: CDR1 LGHNT and CDR2 FRNRAP. The CDR3 is CASGSTGTDTQYF. The CDR3 nucleotides read TGTGCTAGTGGCTCCACGGGCACAGATACGCAGTATTTT.

The chain joins TRBV5-5 to TRBJ2-7; D may be TRBD1 (5 bases). This CDR3 region has 13 residues. Looked up from germline, CDR1 is SGHKS and CDR2 is YYEKEE (reference sequence). V lost 4 bases, J lost 1 base, and 9 bases lay in between. CDR3 protein: CASSPGPSYEQYF. DNA for the CDR3: TGTGCCAGCAGCCCAGGGCCGTCCTACGAGCAGTACTTC.

The rearrangement uses TRBV4-2 and TRBJ1-4; a weak D match, TRBD1 (5 bases). Looked up from germline, CDR1 is LGHNA and CDR2 is YNFKEQ. There are 15 residues in the CDR3. Trimming pared 0 bases from V and 6 bases from J, leaving 11 bases between. Here the CDR3 DNA reads TGTGCCAGCAGCCAAGAGGAGGGCAGGGATGAAAAACTGTTTTTT. Protein: CASSQEEGRDEKLFF.

This clone was detected only once. The chain is built from TRBV19 and TRBJ1-2, with a tentative D call TRBD1 (5 bases). Trimming left V 7 bases short and J 3 bases short, with 18 bases between. The CDR3 is 15 amino acids. Germline lookup yields CDR1 LNHDA and CDR2 SQIVND (reference sequence). CDR3 bases: TGTGCCAGTACCCCTCCCGGCAGGGCGGACTATGGCTACACCTTC. Translated, it gives CASTPPGRADYGYTF.

The chain recombines TRBV11-2 with TRBJ2-5; tentatively, D is TRBD2 (5 bases). The CDR3 runs 17 residues. V shed 2 bases and J shed 2 bases, with 18 bases lying between them. Germline CDR1 and CDR2: SGHAT and FQNNGV. CDR3 region: CASSLRGWGTGQETQYF. CDR3 nucleotides: TGTGCCAGCAGCTTACGGGGATGGGGTACGGGTCAAGAGACCCAGTACTTC.

This clone was found a few times. This chain links TRBV29-1 with TRBJ1-1; TRBD1 aligns across 7 bases. Germline V gives CDR1 SQVTM, CDR2 ANQGSEA. This CDR3 spans 14 amino acids. J gave up 0 bases and V 7 bases, and 8 bases lay outside the gene matches. The CDR3 loop is CSALRQGVNTEAFF. For the CDR3, the DNA is TGCAGCGCACTACGCCAGGGGGTGAACACTGAAGCTTTCTTT.